This T cell receptor beta chain was sequenced in a study of blood T cells in healthy people across ages. Study-level results: Significant beta diversity loss was already apparent by age approximately 40, declining roughly linearly. It was not known whether donors were CMV positive (a possible confounder of expanded clonotype changes).

To note about this clonotype: Its target is unknown.

A second PCR, run for roughly 7 to 12 cycles, used a sample-barcoded 5' primer plus a J-beta primer mix. Every single cDNA molecule received a tag from a template-switch adaptor with 12 random nucleotides. Via MiXCR, TCRdb re-called the 5' RACE reads, giving one row per CDR3 protein. Here the sample spans approximately 800,000 distinct CDR3 sequences, 45% to 70% being singletons. The sample comprised blood. The source is a man aged 35 to 55 in good health.

The CDR3 region has the DNA TGTGCCAGCAGCGTAGAGGTCGGACTAGCAGGGCGCGAGCAGTACTTC. Amino acid sequence: CASSVEVGLAGREQYF. J is TRBJ2-7 and V is TRBV9, with TRBD2 matching 8 bases. With V trimmed by 0 bases and J by 6 bases, 11 bases remained unmatched. CDR3 length: 16 residues. From germline, CDR1 is SGDLS and CDR2 YYNGEE.